Detailed here is one T cell receptor beta chain. This receptor's antigen is unknown. The data were produced on an Illumina HiSeq 2000. TCR beta cDNA libraries were prepared using 5'RACE template switching, which introduced a universal primer site and unique molecular identifiers. Synthesis of cDNA was primed from the TCR beta constant segment and was followed by two consecutive PCR amplification steps. The original methods were these. MIGEC handled demultiplexing of the reads and grouping by UMI, while MiTCR was used to assemble and quantify clonotypes. Only TCR cDNA sequences supported by at least two reads were kept to exclude erroneous sequences. The tcR package was used for downstream repertoire analysis, and clonotypes were matched between fractions using CDR3 nucleotide sequence together with V segment. VDJmatch was used to annotate antigen specificity against VDJdb, with one amino acid substitution in CDR3 allowed. TCRdb reprocessed the raw reads; every CDR3 protein sequence is a single record, and DNA is not supplied. For this entry, the V and J calls and clone size follow TCRdb and not the study's own pipeline. The table for this sample records 550,000 to 600,000 distinct CDR3 sequences. Approximately 3.6% of the sample comes from the top ten.

A commercial ELISA kit detecting HCMV-specific IgG in serum was used to determine HCMV serostatus. Peripheral blood mononuclear cells were isolated from blood by Ficoll density gradient centrifugation. CDR1 and CDR2 are read off the germline V gene (reference sequence) as DFQATT and SNEGSKA. The CDR3 covers 14 residues, taking in both the cysteine and the phenylalanine. No DNA appears here. The data derive from a study of T cells expressing NK-cell markers (dated by TCRdb to the early 2020s). A note on the overall study: In sorted CD3+CD56+NKG2C+, CD3+CD56+NKG2C- and CD3+CD56-NKG2C+ T-cell subsets from about eight donors, TCR beta-chain repertoires were profiled. Of the eight sequenced donors, seven were found to be HCMV-seropositive and one was found to be HCMV-seronegative. The study sequenced eight donors, all healthy volunteers chosen at random: three men and five women. Illumina HiSeq 2000/2500, MiSeq or NextSeq was used to sequence libraries as 2 x 150 bp reads. Study-wide conclusions, independent of this receptor: For over five donors, the dominant CD3+CD56+NKG2C+ clonotypes were among the top 10 CD8+ clonotypes and accounted for roughly 1.0-7.5% of CD8+ T cells. Those dominant clonotypes were again the most abundant among CD3+CD56-NKG2C+ cells in a handful of donors, at about 25-60.1%. Whether the expanded NKG2C-expressing T cell clones were specific for HCMV antigens was left unclear.

The rearrangement combines TRBV20-1 with TRBJ2-1; no DNA is available, so the TRBD2 call from TCRdb remains unchecked. The sample taken for sequencing was blood T cells: a sorted CD56 or NKG2C T cell subset, CD4+ or CD8+ T cells, or bulk PBMC T cells (not recorded which). This TCR derives from a man in his late teens or twenties in good health. Donor details come from another sample of the same person, matched by shared clones. The CDR3 reads as follows: CSARFSGGYNEQFF.